These 14 T cell receptor beta chains were all obtained from the same sample, sequenced in a study of prognosis after radiotherapy for stage I lung cancer. Genomic DNA provided the template from which TCR beta CDR3 was amplified by two-round multiplex PCR. Primers (each specific to one TRBV or TRBJ gene) were used in first-round PCR. TCRdb fed the multiplex PCR reads into MiXCR, producing one record per CDR3 protein. The sample holds more than 9,000 distinct CDR3 sequences, roughly 56% seen once. The sequences come from PBMCs, collected before or after stereotactic body radiation therapy (not recorded which). These TCRs come from a donor over 45 with non-small cell lung cancer.

The J gene is TRBJ1-1, the V gene TRBV6-5; D is possibly TRBD1 (5 bases). CDR3 size: 13 residues. With 6 bases removed from V and 6 bases from J, the gap between germline ends came to 14 bases. CDR1 is MNHEY and CDR2 is SVGAGI in the germline V gene. CDR3 residues: CASRYSGHSEAFF. In DNA form, the CDR3 reads TGTGCCAGCAGGTACAGCGGACACTCTGAAGCTTTCTTT.

This clonotype rates as medium-sized. The J gene is TRBJ2-1, the V gene TRBV30, with D maybe TRBD1 (6 bases). CDR1 and CDR2 (germline): GTSNPN, SVGIG (reference sequence). This CDR3 has 12 residues. V was clipped by 3 bases and J by 10 bases, with 13 bases between them. The CDR3 loop reads CAWRSTGREQFF. CDR3 DNA sequence: TGTGCCTGGAGGTCCACAGGGAGAGAGCAGTTCTTC.

Regarding this clonotype: This sequence may be a read error, since a much larger clone differs from it by one base. V usage is TRBV6-2 or TRBV6-3 and J usage is TRBJ1-4; unclear D gene. Germline values: CDR1 MNHEY, CDR2 SVGEGT. CDR3 length: 17 residues. Trimming stripped 3 bases from V and 4 bases from J, with 18 bases between. This chain's CDR3 is CASSYIMGDTINEKLFF. Written as DNA, the CDR3 is TGTGCCAGCAGTTATATCATGGGAGACACGATTAATGAAAAACTGTTTTTT.

This clonotype is termed medium-sized. J is TRBJ1-3 and V is TRBV14; perhaps TRBD1 as D (5 bases). The length of the CDR3 is 16 residues. V was pared by 1 base and J by 1 base, with 11 bases between. Per the germline V gene, CDR1 is SGHDN and CDR2 is FVKESK. CDR3 sequence reads: CASSQVTGTSGNTIYF. As DNA, the CDR3 is TGTGCCAGCAGCCAAGTGACTGGGACTTCTGGAAACACCATATATTTT. Based on the CDR3 plus reference TRBV14 and TRBJ1-3, the full variable domain is EAGVTQFPSHSVIEKGQTVTLRCDPISGHDNLYWYRRVMGKEIKFLLHFVKESKQDESGMPNNRFLAERTGGTYSTLKVQPAELEDSGVYFCASSQVTGTSGNTIYFGEGSWLTVV.

Of note for this clonotype: A read error may account for a junction end that differs from germline. The rearrangement joins TRBV12-3 or TRBV12-4 to TRBJ2-2, with TRBD1 identical over 8 bases. This CDR3 has 17 residues. The CDR3, as DNA: TGTGCCAACCAGGGTGAGTTGACAGGGGCGGGCACCTGGGAGCTGTTTTTT. Its protein product is CANQGELTGAGTWELFF.

This clonotype was recorded once. The chain joins TRBV2 to TRBJ2-1; D gene ambiguous. CDR1 and CDR2 from the germline V gene are SNHLY and FYNNEI. V was trimmed by 8 bases and J by 8 bases, leaving 13 bases between them. The CDR3 consists of 12 residues. The CDR3 region is CASGLCLDEQFF. The CDR3 nucleotides are TGTGCCAGCGGGTTATGTCTCGATGAGCAGTTCTTC.

The chain employs TRBV27 and TRBJ2-7; 10 nucleotides agree with TRBD1. V gave up 4 bases and J gave up 3 bases; unmatched junction bases: 21. Per the germline V gene, CDR1 is MNHEY and CDR2 is SMNVEV (reference sequence). This CDR3 is 20 amino acids long. The CDR3 loop reads CASSSVSMASGTGAFYEQYF. Written as DNA, the CDR3 is TGTGCCAGCAGTTCCGTTTCTATGGCCTCTGGGACAGGGGCCTTCTACGAGCAGTACTTC.

A remark on this clonotype: This likely reflects a read error, since a far larger clone is one base away. The gene calls are TRBV6-8 and TRBJ1-2; 7 bases agree with TRBD1. The germline CDR1 and CDR2 sequences are MNHGY and SAAAGT. This CDR3 contains 14 residues. CDR3 sequence: CPSSTRQGGYGYTF. CDR3 nucleotides: TGTCCCAGCTCAACCCGACAGGGTGGCTATGGCTACACCTTC.

This clonotype ranks as medium-sized. V and J are TRBV12-3 or TRBV12-4 and TRBJ1-1, with D perhaps TRBD1 (5 bases). This CDR3 has 15 amino acids. V lost 4 bases and J 2 bases, leaving 14 bases between the germline ends. The CDR3 is CASSWGTERNTEAFF. CDR3 in DNA: TGTGCCAGCAGTTGGGGGACCGAAAGAAACACTGAAGCTTTCTTT.

For this clonotype: Given a far larger clone just one base away, this is likely a sequencing read error. The rearrangement uses TRBV6-9 and TRBJ2-7, with D maybe TRBD1 (5 bases). The CDR3 loop spans 15 amino acids. Trimming stripped 5 bases from V and 3 bases from J, with 17 bases between. The germline V gene has CDR1 MNHGY and CDR2 SVAAGI. CDR3 sequence reads: CASSNYRRPLYEQYF. The CDR3 DNA sequence: TGTGCCAGCAGTAATTACAGGCGGCCTCTCTACGAGCAGTACTTC.

This clonotype was observed at least ten times. A read error may explain this, as a much larger clone is one base away. The V and J genes are TRBV6-2 or TRBV6-3 and TRBJ1-3, with 7 bases lining up with TRBD1. This CDR3 has 14 amino acids. CDR1 and CDR2 from the germline V gene are MNHEY and SVGEGT. DNA for the CDR3: TGTGCCAGCAACGGAGGGGGCTCTGGAAGCACCATATATTTT. This translates into CASNGGGSGSTIYF.

This clonotype is categorized as medium-sized. The chain uses TRBV13 and TRBJ2-7; 8 nucleotides agree with TRBD2. The CDR3 runs 15 residues. V shed 4 bases and J 7 bases; nucleotides not matched to a gene: 12. Germline values: CDR1 PRHDT, CDR2 FYEKMQ (reference sequence). CDR3 nucleotide sequence: TGTGCCAGCAGCTCCTCAGGAGCGGGAGTGAGGGAGCAGTACTTC. This sequence encodes CASSSSGAGVREQYF.

By sample fraction, this clonotype is medium-sized (0.01 to 0.1%). CDR3 sequence (DNA): TGTGCCAGCAGCCAAGTTACCACCAGTGGGGCCAACGTCCTGACTTTC. It is translated as CASSQVTTSGANVLTF. This sequence joins TRBV3-1 and TRBJ2-6; D call uncertain. Germline CDR1 LGHDT, CDR2 YNNKEL (reference sequence). V shed 1 base and J shed 3 bases, with 10 bases lying between them. The CDR3 totals 16 residues.

This clonotype is deemed medium-sized. The V call is TRBV7-2, the J call TRBJ2-3; 11 nucleotides match TRBD2. V shed 1 base, J shed 2 bases, and the junction held 5 bases outside the gene matches. The CDR3 sequence is 17 residues long. The germline CDR1 and CDR2 sequences are SGHTA and FQGNSA. CDR3 residues: CASSLEGLAVSTDTQYF. Written as DNA, the CDR3 is TGTGCCAGCAGCTTAGAGGGACTAGCGGTTTCCACAGATACGCAGTATTTT.